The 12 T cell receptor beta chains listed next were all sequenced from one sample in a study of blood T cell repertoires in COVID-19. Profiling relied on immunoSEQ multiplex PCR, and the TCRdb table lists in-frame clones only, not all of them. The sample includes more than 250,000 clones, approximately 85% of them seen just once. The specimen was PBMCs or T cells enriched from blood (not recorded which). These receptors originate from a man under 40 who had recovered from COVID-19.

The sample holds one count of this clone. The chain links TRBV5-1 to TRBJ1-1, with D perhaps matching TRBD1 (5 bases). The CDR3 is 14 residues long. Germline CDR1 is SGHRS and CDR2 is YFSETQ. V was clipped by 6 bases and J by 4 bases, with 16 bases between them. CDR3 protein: CASTNPGGGTEAFF. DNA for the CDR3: TGCGCCAGCACAAATCCGGGGGGAGGCACTGAAGCTTTCTTT.

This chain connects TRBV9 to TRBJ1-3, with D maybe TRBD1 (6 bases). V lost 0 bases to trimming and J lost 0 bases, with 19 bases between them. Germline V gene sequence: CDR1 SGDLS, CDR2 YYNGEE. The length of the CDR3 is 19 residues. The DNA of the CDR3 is TGTGCCAGCAGCGTAGGAGGGGGGGTAATAGGGACCTCTGGAAACACCATATATTTT. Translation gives CASSVGGGVIGTSGNTIYF. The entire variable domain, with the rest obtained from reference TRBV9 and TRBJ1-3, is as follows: DSGVTQTPKHLITATGQRVTLRCSPRSGDLSVYWYQQSLDQGLQFLIQYYNGEERAKGNILERFSAQQFPDLHSELNLSSLELGDSALYFCASSVGGGVIGTSGNTIYFGEGSWLTVV.

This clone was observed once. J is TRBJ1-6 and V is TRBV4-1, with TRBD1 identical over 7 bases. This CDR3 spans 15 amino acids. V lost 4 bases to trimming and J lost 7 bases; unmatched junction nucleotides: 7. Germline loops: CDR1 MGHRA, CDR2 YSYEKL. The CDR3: CASSLDRAQNSPLHF. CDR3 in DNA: TGCGCCAGCAGCCTAGACAGGGCCCAGAATTCACCCCTCCACTTT.

The CDR3 here is CASSFDSNVEKLFF. The CDR3 DNA follows: TGTGCCAGCAGCTTCGACAGTAACGTTGAAAAACTGTTTTTT. V is TRBV5-4 and J is TRBJ1-4, with a weak D call TRBD1 (5 bases). The germline V and J ends were trimmed by 2 bases and 7 bases, with 12 bases remaining between them. Germline V gives CDR1 SGHNT, CDR2 YYREEE (reference sequence). The CDR3 contains 14 residues.

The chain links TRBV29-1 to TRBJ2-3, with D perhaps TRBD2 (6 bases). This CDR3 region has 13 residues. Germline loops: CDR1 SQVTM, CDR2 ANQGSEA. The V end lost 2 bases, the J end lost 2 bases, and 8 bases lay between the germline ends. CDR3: CSVERGLTDTQYF. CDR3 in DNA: TGCAGCGTTGAAAGGGGACTCACAGATACGCAGTATTTT.

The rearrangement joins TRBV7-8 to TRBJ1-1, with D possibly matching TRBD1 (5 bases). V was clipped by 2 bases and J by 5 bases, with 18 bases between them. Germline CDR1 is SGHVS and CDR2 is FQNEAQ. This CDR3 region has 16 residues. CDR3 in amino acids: CASSLRRDPLGTEAFF. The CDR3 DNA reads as TGTGCCAGCAGCTTAAGGCGGGACCCCCTAGGTACTGAAGCTTTCTTT. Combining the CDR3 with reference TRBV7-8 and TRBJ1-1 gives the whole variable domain GAGVSQSPRYKVAKRGQDVALRCDPISGHVSLFWYQQALGQGPEFLTYFQNEAQLDKSGLPSDRFFAERPEGSVSTLKIQRTQQEDSAVYLCASSLRRDPLGTEAFFGQGTRLTVV.

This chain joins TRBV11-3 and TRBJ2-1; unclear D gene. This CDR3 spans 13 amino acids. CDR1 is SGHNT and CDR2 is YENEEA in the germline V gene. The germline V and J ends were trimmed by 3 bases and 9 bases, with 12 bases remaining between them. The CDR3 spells CASSLFTSSEQFF. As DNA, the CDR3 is TGTGCCAGCAGCTTGTTCACATCCAGTGAGCAGTTCTTC.

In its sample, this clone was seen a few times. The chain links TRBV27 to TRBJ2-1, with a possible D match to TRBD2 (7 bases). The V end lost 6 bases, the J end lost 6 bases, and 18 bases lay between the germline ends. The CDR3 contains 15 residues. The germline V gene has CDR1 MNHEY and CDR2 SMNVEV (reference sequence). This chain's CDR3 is CASSLGGPGFNEQFF. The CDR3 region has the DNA TGTGCCAGCAGCCTCGGGGGGCCGGGGTTCAATGAGCAGTTCTTC.

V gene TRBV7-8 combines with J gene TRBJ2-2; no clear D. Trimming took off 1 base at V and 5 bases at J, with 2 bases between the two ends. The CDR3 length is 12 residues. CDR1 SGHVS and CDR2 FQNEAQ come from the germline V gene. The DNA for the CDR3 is TGTGCCAGCAGCTTAGTAACCGGGGAGCTGTTTTTT. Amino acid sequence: CASSLVTGELFF.

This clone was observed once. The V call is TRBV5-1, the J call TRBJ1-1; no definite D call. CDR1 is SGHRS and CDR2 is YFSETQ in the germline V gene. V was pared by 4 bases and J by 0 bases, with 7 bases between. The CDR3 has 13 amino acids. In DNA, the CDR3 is TGCGCCAGCAGCGGAGAGGTGAACACTGAAGCTTTCTTT. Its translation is CASSGEVNTEAFF.

The CDR3 DNA is TGTGCCAGCAGCTCGGACTTCCTGAACACCGGGGAGCTGTTTTTT. Encoded protein: CASSSDFLNTGELFF. The genes are TRBV7-9 and TRBJ2-2, with D tentatively TRBD2 (5 bases). CDR3 size: 15 residues. Germline loops: CDR1 SEHNR, CDR2 FQNEAQ (reference sequence). V was cut by 4 bases and J by 1 base, with 10 bases left in between.

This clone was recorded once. The CDR3 DNA reads TGTGCCAGCAGTTTATTTTTCTGGCAGGGGGAACACACCGGGGAGCTGTTTTTT. It encodes CASSLFFWQGEHTGELFF. This chain connects TRBV27 to TRBJ2-2; 7 bases align to TRBD1. Germline CDR1 is MNHEY and CDR2 is SMNVEV (reference sequence). There are 18 residues in the CDR3. V trimming: 1 base; J trimming: 3 bases; junction bases outside the gene matches: 11.